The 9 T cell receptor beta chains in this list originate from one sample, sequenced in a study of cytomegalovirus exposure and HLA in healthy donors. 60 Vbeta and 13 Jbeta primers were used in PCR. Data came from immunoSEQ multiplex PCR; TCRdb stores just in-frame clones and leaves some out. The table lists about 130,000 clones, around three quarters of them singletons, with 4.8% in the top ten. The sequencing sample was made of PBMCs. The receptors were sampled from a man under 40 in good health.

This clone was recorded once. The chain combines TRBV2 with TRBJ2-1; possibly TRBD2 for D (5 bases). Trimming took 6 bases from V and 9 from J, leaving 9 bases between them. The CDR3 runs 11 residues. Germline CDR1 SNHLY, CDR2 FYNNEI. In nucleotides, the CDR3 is TGTGCCAGCAGGAGAGGGTTTGAGCAGTTCTTC. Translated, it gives CASRRGFEQFF.

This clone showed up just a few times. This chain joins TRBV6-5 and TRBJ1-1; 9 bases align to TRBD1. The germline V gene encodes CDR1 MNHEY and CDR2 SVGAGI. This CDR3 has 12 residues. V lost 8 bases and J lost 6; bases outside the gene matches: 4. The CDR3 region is CASRGQGPEAFF. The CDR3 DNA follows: TGTGCCAGCCGCGGACAGGGGCCTGAAGCTTTCTTT.

CDR3 residues: CASSQPGDRNTEAFF. CDR3 nucleotides: TGTGCCAGCAGCCAACCAGGGGACAGAAACACTGAAGCTTTCTTT. The V gene is TRBV7-9, the J gene TRBJ1-1; 7 nucleotides match TRBD1. CDR1 and CDR2 (germline): SEHNR, FQNEAQ (reference sequence). The V gene end was trimmed by 5 bases and the J gene end by 2 bases; junction bases not matched to a gene: 8. The length of the CDR3 is 15 residues.

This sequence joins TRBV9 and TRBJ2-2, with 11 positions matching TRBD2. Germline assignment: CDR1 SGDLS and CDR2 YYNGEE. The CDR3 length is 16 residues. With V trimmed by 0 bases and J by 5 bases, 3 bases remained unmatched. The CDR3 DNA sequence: TGTGCCAGCAGCGTAGGACTAGCGGGACGTACCGGGGAGCTGTTTTTT. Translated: CASSVGLAGRTGELFF.

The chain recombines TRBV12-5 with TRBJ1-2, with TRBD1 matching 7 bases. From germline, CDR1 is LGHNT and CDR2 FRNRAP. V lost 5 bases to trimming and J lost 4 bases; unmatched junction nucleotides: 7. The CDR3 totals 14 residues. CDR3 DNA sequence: TGTGCTAGTGGTCCCGGGGACAGCCTCTATGGCTACACCTTC. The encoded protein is CASGPGDSLYGYTF.

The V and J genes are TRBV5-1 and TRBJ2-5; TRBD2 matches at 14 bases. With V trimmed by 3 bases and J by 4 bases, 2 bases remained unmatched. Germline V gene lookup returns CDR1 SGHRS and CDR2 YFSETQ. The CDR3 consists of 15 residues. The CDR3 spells CASSSGLAGGETQYF. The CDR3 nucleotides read TGCGCCAGCAGCTCCGGACTAGCGGGAGGAGAGACCCAGTACTTC.

CDR3 amino acids: CASRVSGSGEQYF. DNA for the CDR3: TGTGCCAGCAGAGTTAGCGGGAGCGGCGAGCAGTACTTC. The chain couples TRBV25-1 to TRBJ2-7; 9 bases map to TRBD2. The CDR3 totals 13 residues. CDR1 and CDR2 (germline): MGHDK, SYGVNS. The junction had 6 bases not matched to a gene; V was cut back by 6 bases and J by 6 bases.

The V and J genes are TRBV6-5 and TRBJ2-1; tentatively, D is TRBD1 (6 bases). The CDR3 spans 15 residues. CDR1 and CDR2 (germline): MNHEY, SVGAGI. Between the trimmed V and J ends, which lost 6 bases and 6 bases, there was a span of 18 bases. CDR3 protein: CASSLQGAPSNEQFF. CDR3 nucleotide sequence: TGTGCCAGCAGCCTACAGGGCGCCCCAAGCAATGAGCAGTTCTTC.

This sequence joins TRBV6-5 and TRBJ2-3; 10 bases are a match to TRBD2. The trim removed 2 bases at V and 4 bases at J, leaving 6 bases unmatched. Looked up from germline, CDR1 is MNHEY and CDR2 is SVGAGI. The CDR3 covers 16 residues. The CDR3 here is CASSYGVAGGADTQYF. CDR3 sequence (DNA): TGTGCCAGCAGTTACGGAGTAGCGGGAGGCGCAGATACGCAGTATTTT.